This is a list of T cell receptor beta chains from one sample in a study of blood T cell repertoires in COVID-19. Sequencing used immunoSEQ multiplex PCR; TCRdb keeps in-frame clones, though not all of them. The sample lists about 44,000 clones, approximately 90% seen once, with roughly 0.35% in the top ten. The material sequenced was peripheral blood. The origin of the receptors is a man over 45 with COVID-19, enrolled during active disease. Each CDR3 is given with its conserved first and last residue.

CASSPELAYNEQFF TRBJ2-1 14 TRBV5-1
CASSALTATNEKLFF TRBJ1-4 15 TRBV5-1
CASKRGYEQYF TRBJ2-7 11 TRBV6-5
CASSLVGTSGRARQETQYF TRBJ2-5 19 TRBV27
CASSPPLQDTNYGYTF TRBJ1-2 16 TRBV7-8
CASMADRQGNNEQFF TRBJ2-1 15 TRBV2
CASSADRGAYGYTF TRBJ1-2 14 TRBV5-4
CATSRLAGGTDTQYF TRBJ2-3 15 TRBV15
CAWPRGKSYGYTF TRBJ1-2 13 TRBV30
CASSVDGNTEAFF TRBJ1-1 13 TRBV2
CASSTRQGEEQYF TRBJ2-7 13 TRBV28
CASSHPSGRATGELFF TRBJ2-2 16 TRBV7-8
CAWSVHGETQYF TRBJ2-5 12 TRBV30
CAWTAGPLNEQFF TRBJ2-1 13 TRBV30
CASSYSGFGGYGYTF TRBJ1-2 15 TRBV6-5
CASSQAQAVAGTYEQYF TRBJ2-7 17 TRBV4-3
CASSIGTSGLYEQYF TRBJ2-7 15 TRBV19
CASSYSRGHSYEQYF TRBJ2-7 15 TRBV6-5
CASSLTSSTDTQYF TRBJ2-3 14 TRBV6-4
CASSPRQGADTQYF TRBJ2-3 14 TRBV18
CASRLRGARGDLEAFF TRBJ1-1 16 TRBV7-2
CASSLPLAGSTDTQYF TRBJ2-3 16 TRBV3-1/TRBV3-2
CASSPLSSGGRETQYF TRBJ2-5 16 TRBV18
CSVDRFPEAFF TRBJ1-1 11 TRBV29-1
CASSRDTSYGYTF TRBJ1-2 13 TRBV25-1
CASSSTYEQYF TRBJ2-7 11 TRBV6-5
CAWSDQGLEAFF TRBJ1-1 12 TRBV30
CASSPRPEGAVYGYTF TRBJ1-2 16 TRBV18
CASSRTTGYEQYF TRBJ2-7 13 TRBV5-5
CASSLEGREGTDTQYF TRBJ2-3 16 TRBV11-3
CASSPTGDSYGYTF TRBJ1-2 14 TRBV5-5
CASSSGTGEKLFF TRBJ1-4 13 TRBV5-1
CASSTSGTSYNEQFF TRBJ2-1 15 TRBV5-1
CASRLTGRGGPLHF TRBJ1-6 14 TRBV27
CASSWQNNEQFF TRBJ2-1 12 TRBV5-1
CASSLNDRGIPEKLFF TRBJ1-4 16 TRBV5-1
CASSDSLAGADTQYF TRBJ2-3 15 TRBV6-4
CASSSTRGYGHEQYF TRBJ2-7 15 TRBV7-2
CASSVPGTAGGYTF TRBJ1-2 14 TRBV2
CASSARLQGVNNEQFF TRBJ2-1 16 TRBV9
CATSRDNSGANVLTF TRBJ2-6 15 TRBV15
CARSGLAGVEGSTDTQYF TRBJ2-3 18 TRBV2
CASSSGQGAKTEAFF TRBJ1-1 15 TRBV5-1
CASSQDIRGAAAFF TRBJ1-1 14 TRBV4-3
CSVDGDDSRTDTQYF TRBJ2-3 15 TRBV29-1
CASSLNTGGTGTEAFF TRBJ1-1 16 TRBV5-1